Detailed here is one T cell receptor (beta chain). The data were obtained in a study of blood T cell repertoires in COVID-19. The germline V gene has CDR1 MNHNS and CDR2 SASEGT. This CDR3 region has 15 residues. Trimming left V 1 base short and J 1 base short, with 10 bases between. In the original analysis: Amplifying reference gene primers gave estimates of nucleated cell counts. Clones were sequenced by immunoSEQ multiplex PCR, and TCRdb holds only the in-frame ones, with some missing. The V and J calls and the clone size are those of that table, but D and trimming were determined from the DNA. The sample comprises 250,000 to 350,000 clones, approximately 85% of which are singletons, and 0.87% rests with the top ten.

The chain links TRBV6-1 to TRBJ1-1; no firm D call. The sequencing sample was made of peripheral blood. The origin of this receptor is a human donor with COVID-19, enrolled during active disease. The donor label of this sample is uncertain. The CDR3 coding sequence is TGTGCCAGCAGTGAAGATGCACCGGGGAACACTGAAGCTTTCTTT. Its protein is CASSEDAPGNTEAFF.